This TCR beta chain was found in a study of blood T cell repertoires in COVID-19. Seattle cases were enrolled at active infection and followed longitudinally. V lost 3 bases, J lost 11 bases, and 16 bases stayed unmatched. The germline V gene has CDR1 SGHNT and CDR2 YYREEE (reference sequence). The CDR3 runs to 15 residues. The assay was immunoSEQ multiplex PCR, and TCRdb's table has in-frame clones only and misses some. The table lists some 190,000 clones, approximately 81% of them singletons. The receptor's source is an older person with COVID-19, enrolled during active disease. Sequenced input: peripheral blood. The gene calls are TRBV5-4 and TRBJ2-7; 8 nucleotides agree with TRBD1. CDR3 residues: CASSSVGDRPPHKYF. CDR3 DNA sequence: TGTGCCAGCAGCTCGGTGGGGGACAGGCCGCCCCACAAGTACTTC.